This is a list of T cell receptor beta chains from one sample in a study of tumor and adjacent non-tumor tissue in lung cancer. TCRdb passed the multiplex PCR reads through MiXCR, listing each CDR3 protein once. The sample carries more than 120,000 distinct CDR3 sequences, around 65% recorded once. The specimen sequenced was lung tumor tissue. These receptors were obtained from a man aged 55 to 70 with small cell lung cancer. Both conserved end residues are part of each CDR3. A D gene is named only where the DNA matches it firmly.

TRBV20-1	.	TRBJ2-1	CSARSSSRVYNEQFF
TRBV11-2	.	TRBJ2-3	CASSLGSRDAQYF
TRBV6-1	.	TRBJ2-1	CASTPVGARGNNEQFF
TRBV5-6	.	TRBJ2-7	CASTLVQSLYEQYF
TRBV6-5	TRBD1	TRBJ2-1	CASSDRAAYNEQFF
TRBV11-3	.	TRBJ2-5	CASSLGSAVEETQYF
TRBV11-1	.	TRBJ2-5	CASGPEGETQYF
TRBV6-5	.	TRBJ1-5	CASSRGDTKQPQHF
TRBV29-1	.	TRBJ1-2	CSVLYRNYGYTF
TRBV11-1	.	TRBJ2-5	CASSLAAGEVETQYF
TRBV28	.	TRBJ2-7	CASRNPQGDEQYF
TRBV11-1	.	TRBJ2-1	CASSFGENSYNKQFF
TRBV20-1	.	TRBJ2-5	CSATQAGKETQYF
TRBV4-1	.	TRBJ1-1	CASSQGGLMNTEAFF
TRBV5-4	TRBD1	TRBJ2-2	CTSSLQPGQGSTGELFF
TRBV29-1	TRBD2	TRBJ2-2	CSAMIAGGTGELFF
TRBV28	TRBD1	TRBJ2-7	CASSSEDRVDHEQYF
TRBV11-3	.	TRBJ2-1	CASNRDGRPNEQFF
TRBV6-1	TRBD1	TRBJ2-5	CASSESDRGYGETQYF
TRBV11-2	.	TRBJ2-7	CASSLGLTRSTYEQYF
TRBV19	.	TRBJ1-2	CASGMDRYYGYTF
TRBV20-1	.	TRBJ1-2	CSASQSTGDYGYTF
TRBV20-1	.	TRBJ2-1	CSADSTSEQFF
TRBV6-1	.	TRBJ1-6	CASSFQEAGMDNSPLHF
TRBV5-1	.	TRBJ2-2	CASSLNPGSTGELFF
TRBV4-1	.	TRBJ2-5	CANSQEGGRKTQYF
TRBV4-2	TRBD1	TRBJ1-2	CASSQDLGQGRYGYTF
TRBV20-1	.	TRBJ2-3	CSASRDPRNADTQCF
TRBV6-2/TRBV6-3	.	TRBJ1-4	CTSSWTGQPPNEKLFF
TRBV20-1	.	TRBJ2-3	CSARGGNTDTQYF
TRBV6-5	.	TRBJ1-2	CVSSYSWGAGYTF
TRBV11-3	.	TRBJ2-1	CASTLYHERDNEPFF
TRBV20-1	TRBD1	TRBJ1-2	CSARDPQGVHYGYTF
TRBV6-6	TRBD2	TRBJ2-1	CANSIAGRGEQSF
TRBV5-1	TRBD2	TRBJ2-3	CASRGGLAGTDTQYF
TRBV12-3/TRBV12-4	TRBD1	TRBJ1-1	CASSPRGRTEAFF
TRBV6-1	.	TRBJ1-1	CASYRGRTETFF
TRBV2	TRBD2	TRBJ2-5	CASCGTIQETQYF
TRBV11-1	.	TRBJ2-4	CASSFSKSNIQYF
TRBV11-1	TRBD1	TRBJ2-7	CASSGQGREQHF
TRBV12-3/TRBV12-4	TRBD1	.	CASRLTGGQGNQPQYF
TRBV5-4	.	TRBJ2-3	CASSLGVNTDTQYF
TRBV11-2	.	TRBJ2-3	CASSPTTDTQYF
TRBV12-3/TRBV12-4	.	TRBJ1-3	CANSYGRSGNTIYF
TRBV11-1	.	TRBJ2-3	CDTTFSGTDTHYF
TRBV6-1	TRBD1	TRBJ2-4	CASRDRGDKNIQYF
TRBV20-1	TRBD1	TRBJ2-1	CSAGGGTGLNEQFF
TRBV11-3	.	TRBJ2-2	CASVSDKKNTGKLFF
TRBV5-6	.	TRBJ2-5	CASSTLGGETQYF
TRBV6-1	.	.	CASSYRLAGNTSTDTQHF